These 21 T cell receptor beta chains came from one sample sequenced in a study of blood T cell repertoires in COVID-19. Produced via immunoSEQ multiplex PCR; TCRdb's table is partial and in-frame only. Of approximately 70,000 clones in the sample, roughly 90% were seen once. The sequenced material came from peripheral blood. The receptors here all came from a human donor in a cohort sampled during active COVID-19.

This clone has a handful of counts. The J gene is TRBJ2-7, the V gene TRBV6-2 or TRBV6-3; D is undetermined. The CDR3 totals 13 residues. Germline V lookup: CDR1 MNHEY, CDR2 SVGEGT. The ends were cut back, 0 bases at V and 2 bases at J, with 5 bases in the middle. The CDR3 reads CASSYSTTYEQYF. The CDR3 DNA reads TGTGCCAGCAGTTACTCGACAACCTACGAGCAGTACTTC.

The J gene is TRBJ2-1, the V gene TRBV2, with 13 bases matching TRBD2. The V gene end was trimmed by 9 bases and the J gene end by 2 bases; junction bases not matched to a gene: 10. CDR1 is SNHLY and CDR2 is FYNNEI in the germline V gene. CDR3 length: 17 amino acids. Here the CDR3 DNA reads TGTGCCAGGGGGACTAGCGGGGTTAGAGTCGCCTACAATGAGCAGTTCTTC. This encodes CARGTSGVRVAYNEQFF.

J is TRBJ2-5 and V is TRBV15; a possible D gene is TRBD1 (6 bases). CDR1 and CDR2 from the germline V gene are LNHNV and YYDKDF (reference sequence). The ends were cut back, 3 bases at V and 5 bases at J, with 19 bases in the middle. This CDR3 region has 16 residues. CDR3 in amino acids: CATSRTNRASRETQYF. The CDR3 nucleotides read TGTGCCACCAGCAGGACTAACAGGGCCTCGAGGGAGACCCAGTACTTC.

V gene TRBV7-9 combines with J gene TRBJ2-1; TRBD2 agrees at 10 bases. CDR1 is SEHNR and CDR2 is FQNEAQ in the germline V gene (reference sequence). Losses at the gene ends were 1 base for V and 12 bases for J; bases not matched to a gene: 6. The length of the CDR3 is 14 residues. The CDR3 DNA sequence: TGTGCCAGCAGCTTAGAGGGTAGCGGGAGGTGGCAGTTCTTC. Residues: CASSLEGSGRWQFF.

The CDR3 here is CASSPGRGVNRMNMNTEAFF. CDR3 DNA: TGTGCCAGCAGCCCGGGTCGGGGGGTGAACAGAATGAACATGAACACTGAAGCTTTCTTT. The chain uses TRBV5-8 and TRBJ1-1; a possible D gene is TRBD1 (5 bases). The length of the CDR3 is 20 residues. CDR1 and CDR2 from the germline V gene are SGHTS and YDEGEE. Trimming removed 4 bases at V and 0 bases at J, with 28 bases between.

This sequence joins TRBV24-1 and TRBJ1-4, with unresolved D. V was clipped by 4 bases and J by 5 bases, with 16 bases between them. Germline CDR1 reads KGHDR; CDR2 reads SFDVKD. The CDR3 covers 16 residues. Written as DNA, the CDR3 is TGTGCCACCAGTGACCTTAACGCCGGAGGCAATGAAAAACTGTTTTTT. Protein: CATSDLNAGGNEKLFF.

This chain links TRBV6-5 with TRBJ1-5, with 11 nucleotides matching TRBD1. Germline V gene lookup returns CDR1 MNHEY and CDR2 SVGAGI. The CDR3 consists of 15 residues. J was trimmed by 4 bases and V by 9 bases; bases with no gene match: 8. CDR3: CASAPGQGGNQPQHF. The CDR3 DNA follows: TGTGCCAGTGCCCCGGGACAGGGGGGTAATCAGCCCCAGCATTTT.

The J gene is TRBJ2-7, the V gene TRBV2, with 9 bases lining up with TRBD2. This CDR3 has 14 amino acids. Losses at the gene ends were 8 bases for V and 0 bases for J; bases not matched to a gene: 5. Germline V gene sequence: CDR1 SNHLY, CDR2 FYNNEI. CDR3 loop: CASPAGGSSYEQYF. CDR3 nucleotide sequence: TGTGCCAGCCCAGCGGGGGGTTCCTCCTACGAGCAGTACTTC.

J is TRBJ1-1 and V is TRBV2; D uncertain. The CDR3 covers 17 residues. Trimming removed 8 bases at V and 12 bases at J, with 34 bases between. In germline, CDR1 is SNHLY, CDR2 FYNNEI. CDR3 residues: CASGVDKERETTPRTFF. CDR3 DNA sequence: TGTGCCAGCGGGGTAGATAAGGAGAGGGAGACCACTCCTCGAACTTTCTTT.

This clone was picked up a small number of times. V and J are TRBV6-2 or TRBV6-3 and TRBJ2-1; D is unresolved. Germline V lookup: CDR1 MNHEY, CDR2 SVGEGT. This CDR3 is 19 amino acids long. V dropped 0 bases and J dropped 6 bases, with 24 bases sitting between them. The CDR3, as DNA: TGTGCCAGCAGTTACTCGAAGCGTAAGTCCAGCCTCAATTTCAATGAGCAGTTCTTC. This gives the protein CASSYSKRKSSLNFNEQFF.

The DNA for the CDR3 is TGTGCCAGCAGCAGGGGAGGGCCCGATGAGCAGTTCTTC. Protein sequence: CASSRGGPDEQFF. The V gene is TRBV11-3, the J gene TRBJ2-1; 7 bases align to TRBD2. Germline CDR1 and CDR2: SGHNT and YENEEA. The CDR3 spans 13 residues. V trimming: 5 bases; J trimming: 8 bases; junction bases outside the gene matches: 6.

The DNA of the CDR3 is TGTGCCAGCAGCCAGGACTTTTCCCCCTACGAGCAGTACTTC. Translation: CASSQDFSPYEQYF. This chain uses TRBV7-2 with TRBJ2-7; possibly TRBD2 for D (5 bases). CDR3 length: 14 amino acids. V dropped 5 bases and J dropped 2 bases, with 13 bases sitting between them. Germline assignment: CDR1 SGHTA and CDR2 FQGNSA.

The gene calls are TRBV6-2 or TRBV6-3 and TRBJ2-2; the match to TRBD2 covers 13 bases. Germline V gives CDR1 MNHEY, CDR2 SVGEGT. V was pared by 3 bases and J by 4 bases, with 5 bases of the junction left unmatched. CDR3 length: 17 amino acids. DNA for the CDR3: TGTGCCAGCAGTTATCGGACTAGCGGGAGATCCACCGGGGAGCTGTTTTTT. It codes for CASSYRTSGRSTGELFF.

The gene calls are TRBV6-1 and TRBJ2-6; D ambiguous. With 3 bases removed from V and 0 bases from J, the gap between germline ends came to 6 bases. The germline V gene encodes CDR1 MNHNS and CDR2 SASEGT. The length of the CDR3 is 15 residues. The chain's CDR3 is CASSDRYSGANVLTF. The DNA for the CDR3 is TGTGCCAGCAGTGACCGGTACTCTGGGGCCAACGTCCTGACTTTC.

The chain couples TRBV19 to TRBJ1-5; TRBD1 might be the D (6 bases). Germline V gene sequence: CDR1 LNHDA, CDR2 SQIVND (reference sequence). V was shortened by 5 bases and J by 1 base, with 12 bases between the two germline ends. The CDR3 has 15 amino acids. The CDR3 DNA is TGTGCCAGTAGTCCGACAGGCAGGAGCAATCAGCCCCAGCATTTT. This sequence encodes CASSPTGRSNQPQHF.

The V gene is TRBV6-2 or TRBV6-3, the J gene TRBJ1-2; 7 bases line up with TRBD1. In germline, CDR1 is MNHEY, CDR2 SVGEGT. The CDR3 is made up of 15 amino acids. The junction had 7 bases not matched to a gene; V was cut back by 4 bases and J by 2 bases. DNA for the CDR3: TGTGCCAGCAGTTTGCGGGACAGCGGGAACTATGGCTACACCTTC. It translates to CASSLRDSGNYGYTF.

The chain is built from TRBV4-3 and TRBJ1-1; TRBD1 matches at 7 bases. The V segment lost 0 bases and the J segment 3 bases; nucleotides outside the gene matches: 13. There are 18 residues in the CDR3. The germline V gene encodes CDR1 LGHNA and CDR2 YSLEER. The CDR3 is CASSQDLYTGDGHTEAFF. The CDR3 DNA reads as TGCGCCAGCAGCCAAGACCTTTATACAGGGGACGGGCACACTGAAGCTTTCTTT.

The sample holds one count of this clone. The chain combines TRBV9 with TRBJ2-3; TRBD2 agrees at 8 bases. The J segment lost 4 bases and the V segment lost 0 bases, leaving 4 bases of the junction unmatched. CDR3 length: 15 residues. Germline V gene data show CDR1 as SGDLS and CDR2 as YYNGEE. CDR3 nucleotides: TGTGCCAGCAGCGTAGCAGCGGGAGTCTCAGATACGCAGTATTTT. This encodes CASSVAAGVSDTQYF.

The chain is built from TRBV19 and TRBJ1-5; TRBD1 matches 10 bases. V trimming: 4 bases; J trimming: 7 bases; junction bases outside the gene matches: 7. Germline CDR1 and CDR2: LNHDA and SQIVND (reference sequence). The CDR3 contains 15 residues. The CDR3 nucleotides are TGTGCCAGTAGTACCCGACAGGGGGCTGGGCAGCCCCAGCATTTT. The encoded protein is CASSTRQGAGQPQHF.

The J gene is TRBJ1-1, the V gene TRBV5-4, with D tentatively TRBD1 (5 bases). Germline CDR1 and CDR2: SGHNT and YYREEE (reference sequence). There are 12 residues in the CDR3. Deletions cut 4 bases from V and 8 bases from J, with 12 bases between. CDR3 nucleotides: TGTGCCAGCAGCATCCTAAACAGGGAAGCTTTCTTT. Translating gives CASSILNREAFF.

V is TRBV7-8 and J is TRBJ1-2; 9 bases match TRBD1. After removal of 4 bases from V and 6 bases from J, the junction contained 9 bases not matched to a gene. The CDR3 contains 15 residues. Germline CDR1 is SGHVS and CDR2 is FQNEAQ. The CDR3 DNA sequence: TGTGCCAGCAGCTCGGGACAGGGCCCAGGCCATGGCTACACCTTC. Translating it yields CASSSGQGPGHGYTF.